This T cell receptor beta chain comes out of a study of T-cell memory formation after mild COVID-19 (dated by TCRdb to the early 2020s). Notes on the research overall: TCR sequence clusters from the two donors were found to be largely donor specific. Longitudinal TCRalpha and TCRbeta repertoire sequencing tracked T-cell clones expanding and contracting after mild COVID-19 in a couple of donors. Two young, previously healthy adult volunteers made up the cohort, one male and one female.

PBMCs were isolated by Ficoll-Paque density gradient centrifugation. This clonotype was seen a handful of times. Its antigen is unknown. The record has no base qualities; no much larger clone is one base away. The paper as a whole reports these results and caveats: Clones contracting from day 15 to 85 had balanced CD4/CD8 phenotypes, while a second wave expanding from day 15 to 37 was biased towards CD4+. Some responding clones were detected in pre-infection memory, suggesting pre-existing cross-reactive memory T cells joined the SARS-CoV-2 response. SARS-CoV-2 specificity of the second-wave clones peaking on day 37 was not confirmed. Only two mild cases were covered by the study, and larger cohorts that include severe cases with pre-infection samples were considered necessary. Contracting CD4+ clones were located mainly in the CM and EM memory subsets, whereas CD8+ clones were found to be enriched in EMRA.

V is cut back by 2 bases and J by 4 bases, with 4 bases in the junction unmatched. CDR1 and CDR2 (SQVTM, ANQGSEA) derive from the germline V gene. Its CDR3 holds 14 amino acids, cysteine through phenylalanine. Only CDR3 DNA is held: 42 bases, read in frame from base 1. The sample was run on an Illumina NovaSeq 6000. TCRalpha and TCRbeta cDNA libraries were constructed by 5'RACE with constant-segment primers, with sample barcodes and unique molecular identifiers being introduced. Trizol reagent was used to extract RNA from every sample. Library amplification was performed in two PCR steps, and a second sample barcode and Illumina TruSeq adapters were introduced in the second step. Sequencing of libraries was performed on an Illumina NovaSeq with 2 x 150 bp paired-end reads. On the study's bioinformatics: With migec v1.2.7, reads were demultiplexed and then collapsed into UMI-guided consensus sequences. Using mixcr v2.1.11, the UMI consensuses were aligned to TRA and TRB V and J templates and assembled into clonotypes. Clonotypes were classified as expanded or contracted when called significant by both edgeR and NoisET, with noise models trained on biological replicates. For edgeR calls, a false discovery rate-adjusted p below 0.01 and a log2 fold-change threshold of 1 were applied. As an exploratory analysis of dynamics, max-normalized trajectories of the 1000 most abundant clonotypes were examined with PCA combined with hierarchical clustering. Each responding clone was given a CD4 or CD8 phenotype based on the CD4+ and CD8+ repertoires, which had been sequenced separately. The public reads were quality trimmed at Q25 with fastp and then assembled into clones with MiXCR by TCRdb, keeping productive beta chains. Rows matching on CDR3 protein sequence are summarized as one entry with the most common DNA and genes. In this record, the V and J calls reflect TCRdb's handling and not the investigators' own analysis. Present in this sample are roughly 150,000 distinct CDR3 sequences, under 30% of which were seen just once. The ten largest clones take up less than 25% of the sample.

The sequencing input was PBMCs or a T cell subset sorted from them (not recorded which). This TCR came from an adult woman who had mild COVID-19 (a few samples of this study predate the infection). The sample titles of this study are shuffled in the database, so cell type and time point are left out; the donor was told from shared clones. Recombination joined TRBV29-1 with TRBJ2-5; TRBD2 matches 10 bases in the middle. The nucleotides read TGCAGCGTTGAACTGGGACTAGCGTTAGAGACCCAGTACTTC. This yields the protein CSVELGLALETQYF.